This T cell receptor (beta chain) was found in a study of blood T cells in healthy people across ages. Broader study findings: Expanded clonotype shifts may have been confounded, as the donors had an unknown CMV status.

There are 17 residues in the CDR3. V lost 0 bases to trimming and J lost 2 bases, with 14 bases between them. CDR1 and CDR2 from the germline V gene are LGHNA and YSLEER. Next came a second PCR, run for roughly 6 to 11 cycles, which used a sample-barcoded 5' primer along with a J-beta primer mix. TCRdb re-derived calls from the 5' RACE reads in MiXCR, one entry per CDR3 protein. Of 600,000 to 850,000 distinct CDR3 sequences listed, 20% to 25% are singletons. Turning to this clonotype: Its antigen is unidentified.

In addition, the sample was reused for a study of T cells of mothers and their children. That investigation notes: There were no persistent microchimeric T cell clones detected.

The rearrangement links TRBV4-3 to TRBJ2-1, with a weak D call TRBD2 (5 bases). This receptor was identified in a boy between 10 and 17 years old in good health. Sample: blood. This chain's CDR3 is CASSQDPRGRPYNEQFF. CDR3 bases: TGCGCCAGCAGCCAAGATCCCCGGGGTCGCCCCTACAATGAGCAGTTCTTC.